Presented here are 11 T cell receptor beta chains from one specimen sequenced in a study of tumor and adjacent non-tumor tissue in lung cancer. RNA was extracted from bulk tissue without any cell sorting. The normal lung tissue was taken more than 3 cm from the tumor edge. Three rounds of nested PCR, following a modified ARM-PCR protocol, produced the TCRbeta library. Via MiXCR, TCRdb re-called the multiplex PCR reads, giving one row per CDR3 protein. The sample yields 94,000 or so distinct CDR3 sequences, around three quarters seen once. The source material was distant non-tumor lung tissue. The receptors come from a woman aged 50 to 60 with non-small cell lung cancer.

With respect to this clonotype: A junction boundary mismatches the germline segment, possibly from a read error. This chain joins TRBV12-3 or TRBV12-4 and TRBJ2-3; D may be TRBD2 (6 bases). There are 18 residues in the CDR3. CDR3 nucleotides: TGTGGCAGCAGTTCGAGAGATCTGGCCCTGCGGGGCGCAAATACGCAGTATTTT. It translates to CGSSSRDLALRGANTQYF.

With respect to this clonotype: One end of the junction varies from germline; a read error may be responsible. The chain joins TRBV4-2 to TRBJ2-7; D unclear. CDR3 length: 16 amino acids. The germline V gene has CDR1 LGHNA and CDR2 YNFKEQ. In nucleotides, the CDR3 is TGTGCCATCAGCCATGCAGTAGAGGCGCTCCCCTATGAGCAATACTTC. This encodes CAISHAVEALPYEQYF.

For this clonotype: A clone one base away is much larger, so this may be a read error. The chain is built from TRBV28 and TRBJ2-7, with 14 nucleotides matching TRBD2. CDR3 length equals 18 residues. Germline V gives CDR1 MDHEN, CDR2 SYDVKM. CDR3 in amino acids: CASSSLGLAGGSSYEQSF. CDR3 nucleotide sequence: TGTGCCAGCAGTTCCCTCGGACTAGCGGGAGGATCCTCCTACGAGCAGTCCTTC.

The sample holds many counts of this clonotype. This chain connects TRBV29-1 to TRBJ1-2; D is possibly TRBD1 (5 bases). The germline gives CDR1 SQVTM, CDR2 ANQGSEA. This CDR3 is built from 14 residues. V lost 2 bases to trimming and J lost 0 bases, with 10 bases between them. In DNA form, the CDR3 reads TGCAGCGTTGAACCCAGGGCCCCTAACTATGGCTACACCTTC. Its translation is CSVEPRAPNYGYTF.

Of note for this clonotype: Because it lacks the conserved phenylalanine or tryptophan at the end, this CDR3 is likely a read error. This sequence joins TRBV6-1 and TRBJ2-7; D call uncertain. There are 15 residues in the CDR3. CDR1 MNHNS and CDR2 SASEGT come from the germline V gene. V lost 8 bases to trimming and J lost 3 bases, with 20 bases between them. For the CDR3, the DNA is TGTGCCAGCGGCCTGGGATTTGAGGCGTACTACGAGCAGTACTTA. Amino acid sequence: CASGLGFEAYYEQYL.

A word on this clonotype: Germline is not matched at one junction end, which may reflect a read error. V usage is TRBV6-5 and J usage is TRBJ1-5, with 12 bases identical to TRBD1. The CDR3 length is 15 residues. Germline CDR1 and CDR2: MNHEY and SVGAGI. The CDR3 DNA is TGTGCCAGCAGACGAGGGACAGGGGGCTTTCAGCCCCAGCAGTTC. Protein product: CASRRGTGGFQPQQF.

At least ten counts were recorded for this clonotype. The chain carries TRBV4-1 and TRBJ2-1, with 9 bases identical to TRBD1. Per germline, CDR1 MGHRA and CDR2 YSYEKL. CDR3 size: 12 residues. Trimming removed 4 bases from V and 11 bases from J; junction bases left unmatched: 3. The CDR3 DNA reads TGCGCCAGCAGCCTTACAGGGGGCCAGCAGTTCTTC. This gives the protein CASSLTGGQQFF.

For this clonotype: Its ends do not fully match the called genes, so a read error is possible. The chain combines TRBV5-4 with TRBJ1-1; tentatively, D is TRBD1 (6 bases). Per the germline V gene, CDR1 is SGHNT and CDR2 is YYREEE (reference sequence). CDR3 length: 16 amino acids. This CDR3 reads CVSSSRWVGGNTEAFF. DNA for the CDR3: TGTGTCAGCAGCTCCAGGTGGGTAGGGGGTAACACTGAAGCTTTCTTT.

This clonotype was observed a single time. The CDR3 carries no conserved terminal phenylalanine or tryptophan, so it likely arises from a read error. This chain joins TRBV29-1 and TRBJ2-6; D is undetermined. There are 19 residues in the CDR3. Trimming took 4 bases from V and 0 from J, leaving 22 bases between them. Germline lookup yields CDR1 SQVTM and CDR2 ANQGSEA. The CDR3 here is CSVVPVVDIGDSGANVLTI. DNA for the CDR3: TGCAGCGTTGTCCCCGTTGTAGACATCGGAGACTCTGGGGCCAACGTCCTGACTATC.

In the case of this clonotype: At one end the junction does not follow the germline gene, possibly because of a read error. CDR3 region: CASNDRGRHDQYF. CDR3 bases: TGTGCCAGTAATGACAGGGGGCGCCACGATCAGTACTTC. The chain has TRBV6-2 or TRBV6-3 and TRBJ2-7, with 10 bases fitting TRBD1. The CDR3 totals 13 residues. CDR1 is MNHEY, CDR2 SVGEGT, per germline.

In DNA form, the CDR3 reads TGTGCCAGCAGCCGCTGGACGGGGGGGCAGGGGGCTAGGTATTCTCGCCAGTATTTT. The encoded protein is CASSRWTGGQGARYSRQYF. This chain links TRBV5-6 with TRBJ2-3, with D perhaps TRBD1 or TRBD2 (8 bases each). V lost 4 bases and J 12 bases, leaving 36 bases between the germline ends. Germline lookup yields CDR1 SGHDT and CDR2 YYEEEE. This CDR3 has 19 amino acids. The full variable domain, completed using reference TRBV5-6 and TRBJ2-3, is DAGVTQSPTHLIKTRGQQVTLRCSPKSGHDTVSWYQQALGQGPQFIFQYYEEEERQRGNFPDRFSGHQFPNYSSELNVNALLLGDSALYLCASSRWTGGQGARYSRQYFGPGTRLTVL.